The present entry profiles one T cell receptor (beta chain) with its context. CDR3 length: 14 residues. Germline values: CDR1 LGHNA, CDR2 YNFKEQ. Trimming at V came to 3 bases and at J to 7 bases, leaving 3 bases not matched to a gene. This sample was included in a study of T cells in Graves' hyperthyroidism and ophthalmopathy. Across the whole study: Peripheral blood specimens were obtained at initial diagnosis, prior to any treatment.

Diagnostic assessment was based on clinical symptoms, serum thyroxine and TRAb, thyroid ultrasound and orbital computed tomography. Using RNA transcripts as the source, TCR beta CDR3 regions were amplified. The TCR CDR3 first-round RT-PCR relied on the HTBI primer set. Via MiXCR, TCRdb re-called the multiplex PCR reads, giving one row per CDR3 protein. The table has about half a million distinct CDR3 sequences, 20% seen once. The V call is TRBV4-2, the J call TRBJ2-2; 9 bases match TRBD1. Material for sequencing was blood. The receptor was isolated from a young man with Graves' hyperthyroidism. The CDR3: CASSQTGGSGELFF. For the CDR3, the DNA is TGTGCCAGCAGCCAGACAGGGGGGAGCGGGGAGCTGTTTTTT.